This T cell receptor beta chain was identified during a study of regulatory T cells in long-lasting Graves disease. Described time point: newly diagnosed GD, antithyroid drugs for less than 3 months. The TCR library was made from RNA that had been extracted from PBMCs in TRIzol. Relying on iRepertoire HTBI primers and Arm-PCR of CDR3 regions, the team built TCR beta libraries. MiXCR, applied by TCRdb to the multiplex PCR reads, yields one record per CDR3 protein. The repertoire includes 350,000 to 500,000 distinct CDR3 sequences, roughly 15% of them detected once, and about 25% sits in the top ten. This clonotype has ten or more counts. These data were likewise used in another study, on T cells in Graves' hyperthyroidism and ophthalmopathy.

The clonotype comes from a woman aged 18-35 years with Graves disease. The sequencing used peripheral blood mononuclear cells (PBMCs), collected at new diagnosis, from a patient treated with antithyroid drugs.

CDR3 in amino acids: CASSYGSGSEYEQYF. CDR3 DNA: TGTGCCAGCAGTTATGGTAGCGGGAGTGAGTACGAGCAGTACTTC. The chain has TRBV6-2 or TRBV6-3 and TRBJ2-7; 9 bases align to TRBD2. The V gene's germline CDR1 is MNHEY and CDR2 SVGEGT. The J segment lost 4 bases and the V segment lost 3 bases, leaving 7 bases of the junction unmatched. The CDR3 is made up of 15 amino acids.